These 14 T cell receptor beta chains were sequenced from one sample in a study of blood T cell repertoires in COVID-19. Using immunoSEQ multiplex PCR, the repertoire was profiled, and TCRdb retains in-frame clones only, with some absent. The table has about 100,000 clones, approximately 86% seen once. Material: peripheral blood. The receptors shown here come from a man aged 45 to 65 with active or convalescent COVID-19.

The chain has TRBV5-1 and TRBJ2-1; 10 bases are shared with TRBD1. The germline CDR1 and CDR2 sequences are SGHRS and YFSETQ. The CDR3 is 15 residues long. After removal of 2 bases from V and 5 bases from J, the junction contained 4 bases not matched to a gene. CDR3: CASSFEDRGNNEQFF. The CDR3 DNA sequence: TGCGCCAGCAGCTTTGAGGACAGGGGGAACAATGAGCAGTTCTTC. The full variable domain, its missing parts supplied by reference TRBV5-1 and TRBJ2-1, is KAGVTQTPRYLIKTRGQQVTLSCSPISGHRSVSWYQQTPGQGLQFLFEYFSETQRNKGNFPGRFSGRQFSNSRSEMNVSTLELGDSALYLCASSFEDRGNNEQFFGPGTRLTVL.

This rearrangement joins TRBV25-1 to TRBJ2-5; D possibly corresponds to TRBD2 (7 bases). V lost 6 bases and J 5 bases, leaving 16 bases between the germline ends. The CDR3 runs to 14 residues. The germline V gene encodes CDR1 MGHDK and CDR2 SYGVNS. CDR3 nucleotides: TGTGCCAGCAGATTCGGGGGGCAGCTGGAGACCCAGTACTTC. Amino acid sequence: CASRFGGQLETQYF.

The CDR3, as DNA: TGCGCCAGCAGCTTGGGACAGGGGGGAAACACCGGGGAGCTGTTTTTT. This sequence encodes CASSLGQGGNTGELFF. The rearrangement joins TRBV5-1 to TRBJ2-2, with 9 bases identical to TRBD1. V gave up 0 bases and J gave up 2 bases; unmatched junction bases: 2. This CDR3 has 16 amino acids. Per the germline V gene, CDR1 is SGHRS and CDR2 is YFSETQ.

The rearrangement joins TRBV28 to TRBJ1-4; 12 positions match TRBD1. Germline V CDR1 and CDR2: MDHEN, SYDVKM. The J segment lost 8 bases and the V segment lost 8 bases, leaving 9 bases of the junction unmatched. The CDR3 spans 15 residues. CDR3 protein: CASSPRGTGGEKLFF. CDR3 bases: TGTGCCAGCTCGCCCCGCGGGACAGGGGGCGAAAAACTGTTTTTT.

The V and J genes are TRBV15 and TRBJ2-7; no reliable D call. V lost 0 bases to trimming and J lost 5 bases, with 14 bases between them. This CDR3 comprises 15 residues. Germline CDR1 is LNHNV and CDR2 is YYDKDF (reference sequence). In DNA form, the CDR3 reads TGTGCCACCAGCAGAGATCTAGGTCAGACCAACGAGCAGTACTTC. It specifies CATSRDLGQTNEQYF.

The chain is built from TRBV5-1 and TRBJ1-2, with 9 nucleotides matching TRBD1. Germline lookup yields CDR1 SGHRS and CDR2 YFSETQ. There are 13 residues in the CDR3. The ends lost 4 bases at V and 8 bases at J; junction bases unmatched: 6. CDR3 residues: CASSPDRGYGYTF. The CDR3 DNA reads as TGCGCCAGCAGCCCGGACAGGGGATACGGCTACACCTTC.

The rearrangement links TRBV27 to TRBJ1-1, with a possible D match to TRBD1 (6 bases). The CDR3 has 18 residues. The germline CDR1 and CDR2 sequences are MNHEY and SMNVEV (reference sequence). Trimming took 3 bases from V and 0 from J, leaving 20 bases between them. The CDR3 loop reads CASSFGGVGIGMNTEAFF. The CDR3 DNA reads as TGTGCCAGCAGTTTTGGGGGCGTGGGAATAGGCATGAACACTGAAGCTTTCTTT.

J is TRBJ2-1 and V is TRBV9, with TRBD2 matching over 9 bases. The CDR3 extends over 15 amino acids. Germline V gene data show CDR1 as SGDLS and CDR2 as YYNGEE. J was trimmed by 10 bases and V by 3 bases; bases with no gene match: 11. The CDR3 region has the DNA TGTGCCAGCAGCGCACTAAGCGGGACTAGCCGGGAGCAGTTCTTC. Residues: CASSALSGTSREQFF.

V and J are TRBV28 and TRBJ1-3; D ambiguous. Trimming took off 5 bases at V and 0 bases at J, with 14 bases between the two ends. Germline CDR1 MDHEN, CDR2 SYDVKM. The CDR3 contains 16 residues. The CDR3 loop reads CASSPQVASSGNTIYF. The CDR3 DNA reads TGTGCCAGCAGTCCCCAGGTTGCGAGCTCTGGAAACACCATATATTTT.

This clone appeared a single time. CDR3 loop: CASSAGLALNNEQFF. DNA of the CDR3: TGTGCCAGCAGTGCGGGACTAGCGTTGAACAATGAGCAGTTCTTC. The V and J genes are TRBV27 and TRBJ2-1; 10 bases are shared with TRBD2. V shed 5 bases and J 5 bases; nucleotides not matched to a gene: 6. Germline assignment: CDR1 MNHEY and CDR2 SMNVEV (reference sequence). This CDR3 is built from 15 residues.

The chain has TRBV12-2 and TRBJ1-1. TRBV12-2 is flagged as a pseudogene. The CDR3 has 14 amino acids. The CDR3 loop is CASRLGGPRDEAFF. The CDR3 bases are TGTGCAAGTCGCTTAGGAGGACCCCGGGATGAAGCTTTCTTT.

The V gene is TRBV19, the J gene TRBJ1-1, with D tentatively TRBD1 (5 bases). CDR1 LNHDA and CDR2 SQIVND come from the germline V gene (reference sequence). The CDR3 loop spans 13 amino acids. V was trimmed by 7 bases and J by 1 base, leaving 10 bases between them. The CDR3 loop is CASILQGNTEAFF. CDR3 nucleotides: TGTGCCAGTATTCTCCAGGGGAACACTGAAGCTTTCTTT.

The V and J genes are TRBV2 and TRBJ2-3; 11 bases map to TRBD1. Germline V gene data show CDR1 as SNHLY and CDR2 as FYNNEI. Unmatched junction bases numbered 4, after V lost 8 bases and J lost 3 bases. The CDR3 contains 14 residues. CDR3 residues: CASGQGARTDTQYF. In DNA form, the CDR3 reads TGTGCCAGCGGACAGGGGGCGCGGACAGATACGCAGTATTTT.

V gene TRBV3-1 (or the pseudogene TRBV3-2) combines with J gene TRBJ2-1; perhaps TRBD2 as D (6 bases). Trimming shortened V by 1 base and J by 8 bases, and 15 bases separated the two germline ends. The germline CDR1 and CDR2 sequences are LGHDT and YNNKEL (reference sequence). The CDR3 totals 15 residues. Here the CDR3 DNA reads TGTGCCAGCAGCCAAGGAATTGCTAGCGCCTATGAGCAGTTCTTC. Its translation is CASSQGIASAYEQFF.